These 22 T cell receptor beta chains were sequenced from one sample in a study of cytomegalovirus exposure and HLA in healthy donors. PCR involved 60 Vbeta and 13 Jbeta primers. The protocol was immunoSEQ multiplex PCR, while the TCRdb copy is restricted to in-frame clones and leaves out a portion. The top ten hold 10% to 12% of the sample, which has about 140,000 clones, roughly 75% seen once. Sequencing used PBMCs. The receptor set was obtained from a man between 18 and 35 years old in good health and CMV-seropositive.

The genes are TRBV5-6 and TRBJ1-2; 8 bases align to TRBD1. This CDR3 has 16 residues. After removal of 2 bases from V and 4 bases from J, the junction contained 10 bases not matched to a gene. Germline assignment: CDR1 SGHDT and CDR2 YYEEEE. CDR3 bases: TGTGCCAGCAGCTTCGTTAACAGGGGGTTAGTCTATGGCTACACCTTC. Translating it yields CASSFVNRGLVYGYTF.

This chain uses TRBV6-6 with TRBJ2-2; D is uncertain. With 7 bases removed from V and 1 base from J, the gap between germline ends came to 4 bases. CDR1 MNHNY and CDR2 SVGAGI come from the germline V gene (reference sequence). CDR3 length equals 12 residues. The CDR3 spells CASNWNTGELFF. The CDR3, as DNA: TGTGCCAGCAACTGGAACACCGGGGAGCTGTTTTTT.

The chain couples TRBV5-1 to TRBJ1-1; 12 bases match TRBD1. This CDR3 contains 16 residues. Germline assignment: CDR1 SGHRS and CDR2 YFSETQ. The junction had 10 bases not matched to a gene; V was cut back by 6 bases and J by 4 bases. The CDR3 DNA reads as TGCGCCAGCACGGGACAGGGGGCATCCGTGGGCACTGAAGCTTTCTTT. Amino acids: CASTGQGASVGTEAFF.

This sequence joins TRBV29-1 and TRBJ1-5; D gene uncertain. Trimming cost V 3 bases and J 4 bases, with 7 bases left between them. Germline V lookup: CDR1 SQVTM, CDR2 ANQGSEA. The CDR3 contains 12 residues. The CDR3 protein is CSVDGFNQPQHF. The CDR3 DNA reads as TGCAGCGTTGACGGGTTTAATCAGCCCCAGCATTTT.

This rearrangement joins TRBV19 to TRBJ1-1; TRBD1 is a possible D gene (6 bases). CDR3 length: 13 residues. Trimming took 3 bases from V and 8 from J, leaving 13 bases between them. Germline CDR1 and CDR2: LNHDA and SQIVND (reference sequence). The CDR3 is CASSMRQGREAFF. CDR3 nucleotide sequence: TGTGCCAGTAGTATGAGGCAGGGGCGGGAAGCTTTCTTT.

The chain couples TRBV7-9 to TRBJ1-2; tentatively, D is TRBD1 (6 bases). Germline V gene data show CDR1 as SEHNR and CDR2 as FQNEAQ (reference sequence). V was trimmed by 1 base and J by 2 bases, leaving 17 bases between them. This CDR3 is 17 amino acids long. The CDR3 nucleotides read TGTGCCAGCAGCTTAGTAACAGGGCCGCCGTTGAACTATGGCTACACCTTC. Translated, it gives CASSLVTGPPLNYGYTF.

This chain joins TRBV25-1 and TRBJ2-3; no clear D. There are 13 residues in the CDR3. The V gene lost 2 bases and the J gene lost 6 bases, with 9 bases spanning the gap. CDR1 MGHDK and CDR2 SYGVNS come from the germline V gene. The CDR3 nucleotides read TGTGCCAGCAGTGAACCCGTAGTGGATACGCAGTATTTT. This translates into CASSEPVVDTQYF.

The chain couples TRBV27 to TRBJ1-2; 9 nucleotides line up with TRBD1. With 5 bases clipped from V and 4 bases from J, the junction kept 8 bases outside the gene matches. The germline V gene has CDR1 MNHEY and CDR2 SMNVEV (reference sequence). The CDR3 is 15 residues long. This CDR3 reads CASSQSGTGSYGYTF. As DNA, the CDR3 is TGTGCCAGCAGTCAATCCGGGACAGGGTCCTATGGCTACACCTTC.

This clone came up a few times. The J gene is TRBJ2-1, the V gene TRBV11-2; 7 nucleotides agree with TRBD2. In germline, CDR1 is SGHAT, CDR2 FQNNGV. The CDR3 consists of 16 residues. V lost 3 bases, J lost 2 bases, and 7 bases stayed unmatched. The CDR3 region is CASSLRGRDPYNEQFF. CDR3 DNA sequence: TGTGCCAGCAGCTTGCGCGGGAGAGACCCCTACAATGAGCAGTTCTTC.

The chain carries TRBV10-2 and TRBJ1-6; D is perhaps TRBD1 (5 bases). Trimming removed 2 bases from V and 3 bases from J, with 8 bases in between. This CDR3 has 15 amino acids. In germline, CDR1 is WSHSY, CDR2 SAAADI. The CDR3 DNA reads TGCGCCAGCAGTGAGCCGACAGACTATAATTCACCCCTCCACTTT. This encodes CASSEPTDYNSPLHF.

This clone was counted between two and nine times. CDR3 bases: TGTGCCAGTAGTATAGGACAGAGCCCTGGGGCTTTCTTT. Protein: CASSIGQSPGAFF. The J gene is TRBJ1-1, the V gene TRBV19; D may be TRBD1 (5 bases). The germline gives CDR1 LNHDA, CDR2 SQIVND (reference sequence). The CDR3 length is 13 residues. The V end was cut by 1 base, the J end by 11 bases, with 14 bases between.

Concerning this clone: The junction departs from the called germline gene at one end, perhaps through a read error. V and J are TRBV6-1 and TRBJ1-3; possible D gene TRBD1, 6 bases. The CDR3 length is 15 residues. Germline CDR1 reads MNHNS; CDR2 reads SASEGT. The CDR3 DNA reads TGTTCCAGCAGTGAGGCGACAGGCTCTGGAAACACCATATATTTT. This sequence encodes CSSSEATGSGNTIYF.

This chain connects TRBV28 to TRBJ2-2, with unresolved D. V was pared by 4 bases and J by 4 bases, with 4 bases between. The CDR3 consists of 12 residues. Germline loops: CDR1 MDHEN, CDR2 SYDVKM. CDR3 nucleotide sequence: TGTGCCAGCAGTTCGGGCACCGGGGAGCTGTTTTTT. Its translation is CASSSGTGELFF.

The chain uses TRBV28 and TRBJ2-1, with TRBD2 matching over 10 bases. Trimming at V came to 4 bases and at J to 8 bases, leaving 5 bases not matched to a gene. Germline CDR1 MDHEN, CDR2 SYDVKM. The CDR3 runs to 14 residues. The CDR3 DNA follows: TGTGCCAGCAGTTGGGCTAGCGGGAGTTATGAGCAGTTCTTC. Amino acids: CASSWASGSYEQFF.

The J gene is TRBJ2-1, the V gene TRBV30; 13 positions match TRBD2. Germline trimming cut 0 bases from V and 0 bases from J; bases unmatched to any gene: 5. The germline gives CDR1 GTSNPN, CDR2 SVGIG (reference sequence). The CDR3 has 18 amino acids. DNA for the CDR3: TGTGCCTGGAGTGTACTAGCGGGAGGGTTTTACTCCTACAATGAGCAGTTCTTC. This sequence encodes CAWSVLAGGFYSYNEQFF.

The gene calls are TRBV7-9 and TRBJ1-1, with D uncertain. CDR1 and CDR2 (germline): SEHNR, FQNEAQ (reference sequence). Trimming cost V 0 bases and J 1 base, with 12 bases left between them. This CDR3 has 16 residues. The CDR3 sequence is CASSLAAVIRNTEAFF. The DNA for the CDR3 is TGTGCCAGCAGCTTAGCGGCCGTCATAAGGAACACTGAAGCTTTCTTT.

The chain couples TRBV6-1 to TRBJ2-7, with D uncertain. Germline CDR1 reads MNHNS; CDR2 reads SASEGT. This CDR3 comprises 13 residues. V was trimmed by 2 bases and J by 5 bases, leaving 10 bases between them. CDR3 coding DNA: TGTGCCAGCAGTGAAAACGGTCAAAACGAGCAGTACTTC. Its translation is CASSENGQNEQYF.

The CDR3 spells CASSSDMGEQYF. The CDR3 nucleotides are TGTGCCAGCAGCTCAGACATGGGCGAGCAGTACTTC. This chain uses TRBV5-6 with TRBJ2-7; D remains unclear. V lost 3 bases, J lost 6 bases, and 10 bases lay in between. The germline CDR1 and CDR2 sequences are SGHDT and YYEEEE. The CDR3 consists of 12 residues.

The rearrangement joins TRBV4-1 to TRBJ2-1; the D gene is possibly TRBD2 (5 bases). Trimming removed 0 bases at V and 5 bases at J, with 14 bases between. This CDR3 comprises 16 residues. Germline-derived CDR1 and CDR2 are MGHRA and YSYEKL. In DNA form, the CDR3 reads TGCGCCAGCAGCCAAGATCGGGGTCGCAACCACAATGAGCAGTTCTTC. Its translation is CASSQDRGRNHNEQFF.

The CDR3 nucleotides read TGTGCCAGCAGTTTAACAGGGAAAGAGACCCAGTACTTC. Residues: CASSLTGKETQYF. The chain employs TRBV27 and TRBJ2-5, with TRBD1 as a possible D gene (6 bases). The CDR3 runs 13 residues. Deletions cut 2 bases from V and 3 bases from J, with 7 bases between. Germline V CDR1 and CDR2: MNHEY, SMNVEV (reference sequence).

This rearrangement joins TRBV5-1 to TRBJ2-2; D call uncertain. This CDR3 is built from 15 residues. Trimming took off 0 bases at V and 5 bases at J, with 11 bases between the two ends. Looked up from germline, CDR1 is SGHRS and CDR2 is YFSETQ. DNA of the CDR3: TGCGCCAGCAGCTTGGGGCCACCGGGTACCGGGGAGCTGTTTTTT. Translating it yields CASSLGPPGTGELFF.

This clone was found a few times. This sequence joins TRBV2 and TRBJ1-5, with TRBD1 identical over 7 bases. The CDR3 runs 13 residues. Germline V gives CDR1 SNHLY, CDR2 FYNNEI. The ends lost 9 bases at V and 7 bases at J; junction bases unmatched: 9. The CDR3 DNA sequence: TGTGCCAGTCGGAAAGGGGGCGGACAGCCCCAGCATTTT. Translation: CASRKGGGQPQHF.